These 9 T cell receptor beta chains were all obtained from the same sample, sequenced in a study of human T cells and chemical hapten exposure (dated by TCRdb to about 2021). What this sample's time point label stands for: patch test 3, about 24 weeks after DPC sensitization. The treatment or condition tag for this specimen amounts to: therapeutic diphenylcyclopropenone sensitization with weekly scalp DPC. The library was prepared using RACE. Reads for this sample came from a NextSeq 500. The public reads were quality trimmed at Q25 with fastp and then assembled into clones with MiXCR by TCRdb, keeping productive beta chains. Identical CDR3 proteins give one entry, which carries the most common genes and DNA. This sample gives tens of thousands of distinct CDR3 sequences in total; about a tenth of them show up just once. The ten largest clones represent approximately 3.7% of the sample. The specimen was whole blood, collected in connection with sensitization to the hapten diphenylcyclopropenone (DPC). The receptors derive from a woman in her forties or fifties with alopecia areata. Some clones in this sample may be carry-over from other donors' samples.

V is TRBV7-8 and J is TRBJ1-2; D is uncertain. The germline CDR1 and CDR2 sequences are SGHVS and FQNEAQ. V shed 0 bases and J shed 7 bases, with 9 bases lying between them. The CDR3 has 13 amino acids. The CDR3 spells CASSLAGSSGYTF. The CDR3 nucleotides are TGTGCCAGCAGCTTAGCGGGGTCTTCTGGCTACACCTTC.

The sample holds a few counts of this clonotype. This chain links TRBV3-2 with TRBJ2-1; TRBD2 is the table's D call, not checked against the DNA. TRBV3-2 is a pseudogene segment. CDR3 length: 18 residues. The CDR3 region is CASSRKIISRERRNEQFF. The DNA for the CDR3 is TGTGCCAGCAGCCGCAAGATTATTTCGCGGGAAAGGCGGAATGAGCAGTTCTTC.

This clonotype was observed a few times. The V call is TRBV5-1, the J call TRBJ2-3; D not resolved. The length of the CDR3 is 16 residues. The V and J ends lost 3 bases and 3 bases respectively, with 17 bases between them. The germline V gene encodes CDR1 SGHRS and CDR2 YFSETQ. The CDR3 region is CASSSRVLGGTDTQYF. CDR3 sequence (DNA): TGCGCCAGCAGCTCACGAGTTTTGGGTGGAACAGATACGCAGTATTTT.

This clonotype was recorded a few times. This chain joins TRBV19 and TRBJ2-7; TRBD1 matches 9 bases. The germline gives CDR1 LNHDA, CDR2 SQIVND (reference sequence). CDR3 size: 15 residues. J lost 4 bases, V lost 6 bases, and 10 bases had no gene match. CDR3 protein: CASRSPGQGFYEQYF. CDR3 nucleotides: TGTGCCAGTAGGTCTCCGGGACAGGGTTTTTACGAGCAGTACTTC.

This clonotype was counted between two and nine times. The J gene is TRBJ2-5, the V gene TRBV29-1, with TRBD2 matching 9 bases. In germline, CDR1 is SQVTM, CDR2 ANQGSEA. This CDR3 comprises 14 residues. V lost 3 bases, J lost 5 bases, and 7 bases stayed unmatched. The CDR3 nucleotides read TGCAGCGTTGACCGCGGGAGGGCCGGTGAGACCCAGTACTTC. The encoded protein is CSVDRGRAGETQYF.

This clonotype was detected ten times or more. V gene TRBV27 combines with J gene TRBJ2-1; TRBD1 aligns across 7 bases. Germline-derived CDR1 and CDR2 are MNHEY and SMNVEV (reference sequence). With 3 bases clipped from V and 8 bases from J, the junction kept 13 bases outside the gene matches. CDR3 length equals 16 residues. DNA for the CDR3: TGTGCCAGCAGTTTCACCGGGACAGAGAGGTCCGATGAGCAGTTCTTC. Protein sequence: CASSFTGTERSDEQFF.

V and J are TRBV12-3 or TRBV12-4 and TRBJ2-2; 7 nucleotides match TRBD1. V was clipped by 7 bases and J by 4 bases; unmatched bases: 6. The CDR3 spans 14 residues. The CDR3 DNA reads as TGTGCCAGCATCACCGGACAGGCCACCGGGGAGCTGTTTTTT. As protein: CASITGQATGELFF.

CDR3 in DNA: TGTGCCAGCAGCCAAGATGAAGTTACGCAGTATTTT. It encodes CASSQDEVTQYF. The J gene is TRBJ2-3, the V gene TRBV14; D remains unclear. This CDR3 comprises 12 residues. V lost 0 bases to trimming and J lost 8 bases, with 6 bases between them. In germline, CDR1 is SGHDN, CDR2 FVKESK.

This clonotype was found a few times. This chain links TRBV29-1 with TRBJ2-5; 7 nucleotides line up with TRBD1. There are 14 residues in the CDR3. The V gene's germline CDR1 is SQVTM and CDR2 ANQGSEA. V lost 6 bases to trimming and J lost 4 bases; unmatched junction nucleotides: 11. DNA for the CDR3: TGCAGCGTCTCACCCGACAGGGTCGGAGAGACCCAGTACTTC. It yields the protein CSVSPDRVGETQYF.